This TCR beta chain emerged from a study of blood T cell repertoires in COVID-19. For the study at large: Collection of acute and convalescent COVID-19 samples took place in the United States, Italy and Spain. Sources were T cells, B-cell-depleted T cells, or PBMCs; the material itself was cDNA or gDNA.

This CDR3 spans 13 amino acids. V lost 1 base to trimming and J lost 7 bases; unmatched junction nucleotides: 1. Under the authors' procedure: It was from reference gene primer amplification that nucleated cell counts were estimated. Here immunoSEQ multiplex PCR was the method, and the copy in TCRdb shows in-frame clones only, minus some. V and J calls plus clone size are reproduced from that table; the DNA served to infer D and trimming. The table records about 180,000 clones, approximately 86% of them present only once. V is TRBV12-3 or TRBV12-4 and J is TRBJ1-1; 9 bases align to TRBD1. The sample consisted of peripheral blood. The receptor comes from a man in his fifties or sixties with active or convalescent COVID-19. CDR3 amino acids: CASSLVGQGEAFF. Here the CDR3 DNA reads TGTGCCAGCAGTTTAGTGGGACAGGGTGAAGCTTTCTTT.